The clone carrying this T cell receptor (beta chain) has just a few counts. The sample belongs to a study of T-cell memory formation after mild COVID-19. V was shortened by 1 base and J by 4 bases, with 10 bases between the two germline ends. The CDR3 extends over 13 amino acids. Germline V gene lookup returns CDR1 GTSNPN and CDR2 SVGIG (reference sequence). TCRdb reprocessed the 5' RACE reads with MiXCR, giving one entry per CDR3 protein. The sample shows fewer than 600,000 distinct CDR3 sequences, about 20% of them seen only once. The chain carries TRBV30 and TRBJ1-2, with D hard to call. The sequence came from an adult woman who had mild COVID-19 (a few samples of this study predate the infection). Cell type and time point are not known. Material for sequencing was PBMCs or a T cell subset sorted from them (not recorded which). This CDR3 reads CAWSDTPTYGYTF. The DNA for the CDR3 is TGTGCCTGGAGTGATACACCAACCTATGGCTACACCTTC.